A single sample gave rise to the 17 T cell receptor beta chains below, sequenced in a study of control samples from healthy donors and cancer patients. Assay used: immunoSEQ multiplex PCR; TCRdb lists only in-frame clones, some missing. The sample holds about 160,000 clones, roughly 93% seen once. Sequenced: blood. The receptors derive from a man between 18 and 29 years old in good health.

V is TRBV24-1 and J is TRBJ2-2, with D hard to call. Germline V gene lookup returns CDR1 KGHDR and CDR2 SFDVKD. The CDR3 spans 13 residues. V was cut by 9 bases and J by 5 bases, with 12 bases left in between. The CDR3 here is CATPDRVTGELFF. DNA of the CDR3: TGTGCCACCCCTGATAGGGTGACCGGGGAGCTGTTTTTT.

This clone was observed once. The V call is TRBV7-6, the J call TRBJ1-2; D gene unclear. Trimming removed 3 bases from V and 4 bases from J, with 15 bases in between. Germline V gene data show CDR1 as SGHVS and CDR2 as FNYEAQ. The CDR3 is 15 amino acids. The CDR3 is CASSFPSQSGYGYTF. The CDR3 DNA follows: TGTGCCAGCAGCTTCCCAAGCCAGTCCGGCTATGGCTACACCTTC.

V and J are TRBV30 and TRBJ2-7; 8 bases line up with TRBD2. This CDR3 is 16 amino acids long. V lost 3 bases, J lost 5 bases, and 15 bases stayed unmatched. Germline CDR1 GTSNPN, CDR2 SVGIG (reference sequence). The CDR3 loop reads CAWRGGSGTNKDEQYF. The DNA for the CDR3 is TGTGCCTGGAGAGGGGGTAGCGGGACTAATAAGGACGAGCAGTACTTC.

The rearrangement joins TRBV6-1 to TRBJ1-3; 9 positions agree with TRBD1. V lost 4 bases, J lost 2 bases, and 6 bases stayed unmatched. This CDR3 has 16 amino acids. Germline values: CDR1 MNHNS, CDR2 SASEGT. Written as DNA, the CDR3 is TGTGCCAGCAGTGCCGGGACAGGGTATCCTGGAAACACCATATATTTT. Translated, it gives CASSAGTGYPGNTIYF.

The chain combines TRBV2 with TRBJ2-7; 8 nucleotides match TRBD2. The junction had 9 bases not matched to a gene; V was cut back by 6 bases and J by 2 bases. Germline values: CDR1 SNHLY, CDR2 FYNNEI. The length of the CDR3 is 15 residues. CDR3: CASRGGSGATYEQYF. The DNA for the CDR3 is TGTGCCAGCAGGGGAGGTAGCGGGGCGACCTACGAGCAGTACTTC.

This chain links TRBV3-1 (or the pseudogene TRBV3-2) with TRBJ2-2; 9 nucleotides match TRBD2. The germline gives CDR1 LGHDT, CDR2 YNNKEL (reference sequence). The junction had 7 bases not matched to a gene; V was cut back by 0 bases and J by 5 bases. The CDR3 spans 17 residues. CDR3 bases: TGTGCCAGCAGCCAAGATTCTAGTAGCGGGAGTACCGGGGAGCTGTTTTTT. It encodes CASSQDSSSGSTGELFF.

This clone has only one observation. The V call is TRBV30, the J call TRBJ2-3; D remains unclear. CDR1 GTSNPN and CDR2 SVGIG come from the germline V gene (reference sequence). V lost 4 bases and J 2 bases, leaving 4 bases between the germline ends. The CDR3 has 11 residues. The CDR3 reads CAWKDTDTQYF. The CDR3, as DNA: TGTGCCTGGAAGGACACAGATACGCAGTATTTT.

The rearrangement uses TRBV7-2 and TRBJ2-7, with unresolved D. Trimming removed 1 base from V and 0 bases from J, with 10 bases in between. Germline V gene sequence: CDR1 SGHTA, CDR2 FQGNSA. The CDR3 is 15 amino acids. The CDR3 region has the DNA TGTGCCAGCAGCTTAGGATCAGAACCCTCCTACGAGCAGTACTTC. Its translation: CASSLGSEPSYEQYF.

This chain uses TRBV3-1 (or the pseudogene TRBV3-2) with TRBJ1-1; D perhaps matches TRBD1 (5 bases). The CDR3 consists of 13 residues. V was cut by 4 bases and J by 1 base, with 7 bases left in between. The germline gives CDR1 LGHDT, CDR2 YNNKEL (reference sequence). The CDR3 DNA is TGTGCCAGCAGCCGAGACAGGAACACTGAAGCTTTCTTT. This gives the protein CASSRDRNTEAFF.

Only one count was recorded for this clone. V usage is TRBV25-1 and J usage is TRBJ1-2; D remains ambiguous. From germline, CDR1 is MGHDK and CDR2 SYGVNS. This CDR3 has 13 residues. V was clipped by 4 bases and J by 10 bases, with 16 bases between them. In DNA, the CDR3 is TGTGCCAGCAGTGGCAGTGCGGCTTGGGACTACACCTTC. Protein: CASSGSAAWDYTF.

The chain uses TRBV19 and TRBJ1-4; D unresolved. CDR3 length: 14 residues. V lost 9 bases to trimming and J lost 0 bases, with 11 bases between them. The germline gives CDR1 LNHDA, CDR2 SQIVND (reference sequence). This chain's CDR3 is CASTGSATNEKLFF. CDR3 coding DNA: TGTGCCAGCACGGGGTCAGCAACTAATGAAAAACTGTTTTTT.

The chain couples TRBV6-5 to TRBJ1-6; D is unclear. Trimming removed 0 bases at V and 7 bases at J, with 4 bases between. The length of the CDR3 is 13 residues. CDR1 and CDR2 (germline): MNHEY, SVGAGI. The CDR3, as DNA: TGTGCCAGCAGTTACTCGGAGAATTCACCCCTCCACTTT. Protein product: CASSYSENSPLHF.

A single count supports this clone. The chain links TRBV7-2 to TRBJ1-5; perhaps TRBD1 as D (5 bases). The CDR3 length is 14 residues. Trimming left V 2 bases short and J 2 bases short, with 7 bases between. Germline V gene data show CDR1 as SGHTA and CDR2 as FQGNSA. The CDR3 DNA follows: TGTGCCAGCAGCTTACAGGGAGGCAATCAGCCCCAGCATTTT. Its translation: CASSLQGGNQPQHF.

The chain couples TRBV12-3 or TRBV12-4 to TRBJ1-1; D unclear. The CDR3 is 12 amino acids. V lost 6 bases to trimming and J lost 4 bases, with 9 bases between them. The CDR3 nucleotides read TGTGCCAGCAGCCCTGGGTTCACTGAAGCTTTCTTT. Translation gives CASSPGFTEAFF.

The sample holds a few counts of this clone. The chain couples TRBV4-2 to TRBJ1-6; D may be TRBD1 (6 bases). CDR3 size: 16 residues. The germline gives CDR1 LGHNA, CDR2 YNFKEQ. V was shortened by 4 bases and J by 6 bases, with 16 bases between the two germline ends. CDR3 DNA sequence: TGTGCCAGCAGCCGAACAGGGTCCCTATCTAATTCACCCCTCCACTTT. Protein sequence: CASSRTGSLSNSPLHF.

The V and J genes are TRBV19 and TRBJ2-1, with 8 nucleotides matching TRBD2. The CDR3 length is 16 residues. Germline loops: CDR1 LNHDA, CDR2 SQIVND (reference sequence). Trimming at V came to 6 bases and at J to 8 bases, leaving 15 bases not matched to a gene. The CDR3 is CASSRGWGAGEDEQFF. CDR3 DNA: TGTGCCAGTAGCCGAGGATGGGGAGCGGGAGAGGATGAGCAGTTCTTC.

V usage is TRBV13 and J usage is TRBJ2-3; the D gene is possibly TRBD2 (5 bases). V was trimmed by 3 bases and J by 4 bases, leaving 20 bases between them. The CDR3 is 17 residues long. Per the germline V gene, CDR1 is PRHDT and CDR2 is FYEKMQ (reference sequence). CDR3 sequence reads: CASSLPQSLSVADTQYF. The CDR3, as DNA: TGTGCCAGCAGCTTGCCCCAATCACTTAGCGTCGCAGATACGCAGTATTTT.